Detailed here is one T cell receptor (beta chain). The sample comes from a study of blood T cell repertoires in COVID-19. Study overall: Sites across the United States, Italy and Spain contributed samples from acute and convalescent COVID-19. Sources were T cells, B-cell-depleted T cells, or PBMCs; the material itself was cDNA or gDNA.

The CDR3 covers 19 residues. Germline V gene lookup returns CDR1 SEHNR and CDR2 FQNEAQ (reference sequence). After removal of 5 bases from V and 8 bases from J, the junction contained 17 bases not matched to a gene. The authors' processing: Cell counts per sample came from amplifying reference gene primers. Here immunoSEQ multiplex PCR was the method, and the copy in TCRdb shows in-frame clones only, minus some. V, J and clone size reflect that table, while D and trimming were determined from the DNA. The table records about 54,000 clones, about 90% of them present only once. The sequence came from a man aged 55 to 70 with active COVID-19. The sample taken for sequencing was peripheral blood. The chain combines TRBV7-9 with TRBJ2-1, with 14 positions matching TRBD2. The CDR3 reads CASSDPTGTSGSVRDEQFF. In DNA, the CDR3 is TGTGCCAGCAGCGACCCGACCGGGACTAGCGGGAGTGTCCGGGATGAGCAGTTCTTC.